This T cell receptor beta chain derives from a study of cytomegalovirus exposure and HLA in healthy donors listed by TCRdb under 2017. With regard to the full study: In an earlier analysis of under 750 of the donors, 276 Gb of sequence data and 100 million or so unique TCR beta sequences from about 190 million T cells were reported. A later analysis re-examined previously published TCR beta repertoires from several hundred donors and added high-resolution HLA genotyping to investigate patterns of TCR occurrence. In addition to the first cohort of 500 to 850 subjects, a separate validation cohort of some 120 different subjects was used. Donor age, sex, ethnicity and CMV serostatus were compiled alongside the repertoire data. Typing coverage varied by locus: 629-630 donors for A, B, C, DRB1 and DQB1; under 550 for DQA1; over 600 for DPA1; around 450 for DPB1. An early release covering 550 to 650 HLA-typed donors comprised roughly 300 gigabases of sequencing data and around 86 million unique TCR sequences. Of the roughly 400 genotyped donors, 81% were placed in the genetic ancestry cluster associated with self-reported Caucasian donors. In an earlier analysis of 500 to 650 of the donors, high-throughput TCR beta sequencing was used to judge whether each TCR beta V gene segment behaved as functional or pseudogenic. The study used immunosequencing to profile the T cell repertoires of about 670 subjects and linked those repertoires to cytomegalovirus serostatus. On average, around 240,000 unique TCR beta nucleotide sequences were sequenced per donor among 398 genotyped donors of the cohort, with around 19% of those sequences being non-productive. All discovery cohort repertoires had been generated on a single sequencing platform. Roughly five DR-DQ haplotypes were treated as single units for association and clustering because of strong linkage in the cohort. In the later analysis, no new phenotypic data were used to find candidate immune exposures; instead, reliance was placed on TCR beta sequences and their occurrence across donors. HLA typing covered class I and class II loci at four-digit resolution. The study aimed to test whether cataloging public T cell receptors could reveal signatures of past pathogen exposure. A later genetic analysis took genome-wide SNP genotypes for about 65% of the roughly 670 donors and used that subset as a discovery cohort. To predict cytomegalovirus infection status, the study brought together high-throughput TCR immunosequencing, statistical association of individual TCRs with disease status, and machine learning.

The cohort was made up of approximately 700 healthy bone marrow donors. All cohort members were sampled while nominally healthy, although unrecorded immune exposures were likely present. The donor was CMV seronegative and belonged to the group of under 400 seronegative cohort members. A peripheral blood sample was provided by each donor, and peripheral blood mononuclear cells were used for TCR beta sequencing. The Qiagen DNeasy Blood Extraction Kit was used to extract genomic DNA from the blood cell samples. Libraries were built with the immunoSEQ multiplex PCR assay. A mixture of 60 forward primers for TCR Vbeta segments and 13 reverse primers for TCR Jbeta segments was used in the multiplex PCR. The CDR3 region of rearranged TCR beta genes was amplified from genomic DNA by a multiplex PCR assay. Amplified TCR beta libraries were sequenced as 87-base-pair reads on the Illumina HiSeq System. On the study's bioinformatics: A later analysis counted approximately 74 million unique TCR beta chains across the 550 to 700 repertoires, and around 9.9 million of these chains were shared by at least two donors. Raw reads were error-corrected and collapsed into unique sequences with a nearest-neighbor algorithm that merged closely related sequences to remove PCR and sequencing errors. CDR3 sequences were aligned to IMGT reference sequences to assign V, D and J gene segments. Each retained sequence needed at least a six-nucleotide match to both a V gene segment and a J gene segment. A rearrangement counted as productive if the CDR3 had no stop codons and remained in frame with V and J, and every other rearrangement counted as non-productive. Following IMGT convention, CDR3 was defined as the stretch from the second conserved V-encoded cysteine up to the conserved J-encoded phenylalanine. The earlier analysis of about 610 of the donors excluded any sequence lacking an unambiguous match to a single V gene segment. In an earlier analysis of several hundred of the donors, V segments were called functional above 56.7% productive rearrangements and were called segregating when the between-donor standard deviation exceeded 5%. A statistical classification framework was developed to diagnose cytomegalovirus status using the catalog of TCR beta chain sequences. V and J gene assignment, in a later analysis, came from comparing TCR nucleotide sequences with IMGT/GENE-DB human TR gene sequences. Using the TCRdist pipeline, a later analysis assigned CDR3 sequences along with most-parsimonious VDJ recombination scenarios. In a later analysis, every TCR beta chain was defined by the combination of its CDR3 amino acid sequence and its V-gene family, and reads without a unique V-gene family were dropped. A later analysis removed several hundred highly shared, low-generation-probability nucleotide sequences to deal with suspected cross-contamination and a sequencing artifact. In a later analysis, a clonal expansion index for each public chain was calculated from normalized within-repertoire ranks of inferred template counts. In a later analysis, generation probabilities were computed using a VDJ recombination model fitted to out-of-frame rearrangements, and the results were checked against IGoR. In a later analysis, TCR-TCR, TCR-HLA and TCR-CMV co-occurrence was scored with hypergeometric tests, and a repertoire-size bias correction was applied to TCR pairs. To estimate false discovery rates, a later analysis permuted the HLA or CMV assignments 20 times. In a later analysis, co-occurring TCRs were grouped using DBSCAN, and TCRdist sequence similarity was added for clustering within HLA-allele-positive subsets. For co-occurrence clustering, repertoires with fewer than 30,000 or more than 120,000 public chains were excluded, along with a handful of repertoires with anomalous nucleotide sharing. TCRdb's version of the immuneACCESS table is confined to in-frame rearrangements and falls short of the full clone set. An unresolved V gene accounts for under half of the shortfall where checked; the remainder is of unknown origin. V and J calls plus clone size are reproduced from that table; the DNA served to infer D and trimming. A total of approximately 120,000 clones appear in this sample, roughly 86% of them only once. The ten largest account for under 2% of the sample.

The CDR1 and CDR2 encoded by the germline V gene are KGHSY and FQNENV. The trim is 2 bases for V and 4 bases for J, with a gap of 13 bases between the germline ends. There are 15 amino acids in the CDR3, from cysteine to phenylalanine inclusive. This entry keeps only the CDR3 DNA: 45 bases, framed from base 1. The research as a whole found: A later genetic analysis reported fewer N-insertions in productive TCRs among donors in an Asian-associated ancestry cluster than the roughly 620-donor mean. Sequencing depth was assumed to be roughly uniform across donors in the presence/absence analyses, though that assumption may not hold. A later analysis associated about 18,000 TCR beta sequences with specific HLA alleles at a false discovery rate of 0.05. When HLA alleles, especially DR and DQ, strongly co-occurred, attributing TCR associations to individual alleles was difficult. The authors suggested that the approach could potentially be extended to other disease states and immunological phenotypes. Because HLA typing was unavailable for some donors at each locus, only the typed subset was used in association tests. An earlier analysis of roughly 570 of the donors showed that most TCR beta V segments appeared in productive rearrangements either about 87% or about 30% of the time, which broadly matched IMGT annotations. Some IMGT-functional V segments, including TRBV6-2 and TRBV6-3, could not be told apart with the 87-base-pair reads, so those segments were excluded. A total of 164 TCR beta chains were listed by the study as associated with cytomegalovirus. This cohort had only TCR beta chains sequenced, and the lack of alpha or paired-chain data limited which features could be detected. The only immune exposure information available for the cohort was CMV serostatus. A further reported finding was that TCR beta sequences accurately predicted the HLA-A and HLA-B alleles for most subjects in the first cohort. A later analysis found that TCR association rates varied across HLA loci, with DRB1 alleles showing the most associated TCRs and HLA-C alleles the fewest. V-gene and J-gene trimming of TCR beta chains was associated with a missense DCLRE1C variant in a later genetic analysis, and the association was replicated in an independent cohort. The classifier was reported to diagnose cytomegalovirus status with high specificity and sensitivity in both the original cohort and the validation cohort. Because counts were too low, roughly 18 rarely observed V segments, including chromosome 9 orphons, were left out of the earlier analysis of a few hundred of the donors. While some public TCRs were present in many individuals, most TCR sequences turned up only very rarely across donors. A later analysis found that HLA-associated TCR beta chains were more clonally expanded and had lower generation probabilities than equally common non-associated chains. In a later analysis, several top co-occurrence clusters were reported to appear linked to parvovirus B19, influenza, CMV and Epstein-Barr virus. In vitro tests confirmed that a few of the cytomegalovirus-associated TCR beta chains recognize cytomegalovirus antigens. Linkage disequilibrium might explain the correlated functional status among segregating V segments, but an unknown experimental factor could not be excluded. A group of highly shared sequence variants was considered likely to be a technical artifact of the sequencing pipeline. In a later analysis, most CMV-associated TCR beta chains were found to appear HLA-restricted, with HLA associations seemingly driven largely by CMV exposure.

In regard to this clone: The specificity of this receptor is unknown. Nothing much larger sits one base from this clone, and base qualities are not available.

The sequenced material came from PBMCs. The V and J genes are TRBV16 and TRBJ2-3; TRBD1 is a possible D gene, resting on 7 matching bases. The TCR sequence derives from a man aged 18 to 29 in good health and CMV-seronegative. The CDR3 protein is CASSQEVRGADTQYF. The nucleotides read TGTGCCAGCAGCCAAGAAGTCAGGGGGGCAGATACGCAGTATTTT.